This T cell receptor (beta chain) was sequenced for a study of lymphopenia after photon versus proton radiotherapy (dated by TCRdb to about 2019). For the wider study: The study compared the immunological effects of photon versus proton radiation therapy in patients with gastrointestinal tumors who developed high-grade lymphopenia. The cohort comprised 20 patients with gastrointestinal tumors who received either photon or proton therapy and then developed lymphopenia. The goal of the study was to describe how the two radiation modalities differ in their effects on the immune system.

Broad study findings and their caveats: The authors looked at the survival association only in patients who died, and they framed better survival with proton therapy as a possibility rather than a demonstrated result. After the lymphocyte count nadir, oligoclonal expansion, especially of CD8+ Temra cells, was observed in photon-treated repertoires, and the drop in diversity was driven by this expansion. Across the cohort, an inverse correlation was found between a larger post-nadir drop in TCR diversity and overall survival time among patients who died. Proton-treated patients stayed relatively stable during treatment, while photon-treated patients lost naive T cells and TCR diversity and gained effector/memory populations.

The junction carries 18 bases between V and J, which are trimmed by 0 bases and 9 bases respectively. Looking up the germline V gene yields CDR1 LGHNA and CDR2 YNFKEQ. The CDR3 goes from the cysteine to the phenylalanine over 16 residues. This entry keeps only the CDR3 DNA: 48 bases, framed from base 1. Library generation was performed with the immunoSEQ multiplex PCR assay. T cell repertoires were profiled by deep sequencing of rearranged TCR beta loci, alongside multiparametric flow cytometry. TCRdb's version of the immuneACCESS table is confined to in-frame rearrangements and falls short of the full clone set. An unresolved V gene accounts for under half of the shortfall where checked; the remainder is of unknown origin. Here the sample has thousands of clones; roughly 92% occur a single time. The ten largest clones capture roughly 11% of the sample. With regard to this clone: Its antigen remains unidentified. No quality values exist for individual bases; no much larger clone is one base distant.

The receptor chain draws on TRBV4-2 and TRBJ2-1; a tentative D call is TRBD2 (6 bases match). The sample here was peripheral blood, taken from a patient treated with photon-based radiotherapy. The receptor comes from a man in his 60s with cholangiocarcinoma. The CDR3 protein is CASSQDQPRLEGEQFF. The DNA is as follows: TGTGCCAGCAGCCAAGATCAGCCGAGACTAGAGGGTGAGCAGTTCTTC.